This T cell receptor (beta chain) came from a study of T cell responses to AZD1222 COVID-19 vaccine. Findings and caveats of the study: Clonal diversity was possibly underestimated, and white British individuals and females predominated among donors.

Comment on this clone: Its antigen is not identified.

The table came from immunoSEQ multiplex PCR; TCRdb's copy has only in-frame clones and leaves some out. The sample lists around 95,000 clones, 88% occurring once. Sequenced material: peripheral blood, taken on day 0 of AZD1222 vaccination. The TCR originated in an adult in good health.

The CDR3 DNA follows: TGTGCCAGCAGCCAAGATTTGGGACAGGGGCTGCCGGGGAGCGAGCAGTACTTC. Its protein product is CASSQDLGQGLPGSEQYF. V usage is TRBV14 and J usage is TRBJ2-7; 10 bases fit TRBD1. The CDR3 length is 18 residues. Per germline, CDR1 SGHDN and CDR2 FVKESK. J lost 6 bases, V lost 0 bases, and 14 bases had no gene match.